The 32 T cell receptor beta chains presented below share a single source sample, sequenced in a study of T cells in narcolepsy (dated by TCRdb to between 2017 and 2018). The library was built by means of the immunoSEQ multiplex PCR assay. This is the immuneACCESS table as TCRdb keeps it, with only in-frame sequences that have V and J called. A part of the clones is gone; compared with another copy, unresolved V genes explain less than half, and the rest is unexplained. The table for this sample lists 30,000 or so clones; approximately 83% of them were counted only once. The ten most abundant clones make up roughly 0.9% of the sample. The sequenced material came from CD45RA- memory CD4+ T cells from PBMCs. Read against the paper, the sample's cell subset or site label means: memory T cells sorted ex vivo from peripheral blood. Receptors originate from a human donor with narcolepsy.

V usage is TRBV28 and J usage is TRBJ1-6; unclear D gene. V was cut by 3 bases and J by 6 bases, with 9 bases left in between. Germline lookup yields CDR1 MDHEN and CDR2 SYDVKM. The CDR3 runs 14 residues. The CDR3 sequence: CASSLGGINSPLHF. CDR3 DNA sequence: TGTGCCAGCAGTTTGGGAGGGATTAATTCACCCCTCCACTTT. The full variable domain, rest sourced from reference TRBV28 and TRBJ1-6, is DVKVTQSSRYLVKRTGEKVFLECVQDMDHENMFWYRQDPGLGLRLIYFSYDVKMKEKGDIPEGYSVSREKKERFSLILESASTNQTSMYLCASSLGGINSPLHFGNGTRLTVT.

Concerning this clone itself: The final CDR3 position lacks the conserved phenylalanine or tryptophan, pointing to a likely read error. This chain links TRBV6-6 with TRBJ2-7; TRBD1 matches at 9 bases. With V trimmed by 0 bases and J by 4 bases, 4 bases remained unmatched. The CDR3 has 15 amino acids. CDR1 is MNHNY and CDR2 is SVGAGI in the germline V gene (reference sequence). The CDR3 spells CASSYSGQGGYEQYL. CDR3 sequence (DNA): TGTGCCAGCAGTTACTCGGGACAGGGTGGTTACGAGCAGTACCTC.

The table lists this clone with a few counts. The CDR3 DNA sequence: TGTGCCAGCAGCTTAAGAGGGACGCACAACTATGGCTACACCTTC. This translates into CASSLRGTHNYGYTF. This sequence joins TRBV7-2 and TRBJ1-2; possibly TRBD1 for D (5 bases). Trimming cost V 2 bases and J 2 bases, with 12 bases left between them. Germline lookup yields CDR1 SGHTA and CDR2 FQGNSA. The CDR3 totals 15 residues.

The CDR3 bases are TGCGCCAGCAGCTGGGACACCTCTTACCAGTTCTTC. This sequence encodes CASSWDTSYQFF. This chain joins TRBV5-1 and TRBJ2-1; D is possibly TRBD1 (6 bases). V shed 3 bases and J shed 13 bases, with 14 bases lying between them. The CDR3 is made up of 12 amino acids. Germline V gives CDR1 SGHRS, CDR2 YFSETQ.

This chain uses TRBV7-9 with TRBJ1-3; 7 bases align to TRBD1. This CDR3 spans 17 amino acids. Trimming took 1 base from V and 0 from J; bases not matched to a gene: 6. In germline, CDR1 is SEHNR, CDR2 FQNEAQ (reference sequence). The CDR3 nucleotides read TGTGCCAGCAGCTTAGACAGGGGCCATTTCTCTGGAAACACCATATATTTT. It yields the protein CASSLDRGHFSGNTIYF.

The chain links TRBV20-1 to TRBJ1-1, with D possibly TRBD1 on 6 matching bases. The CDR3 totals 11 residues. Trimming shortened V by 6 bases and J by 4 bases, and 9 bases separated the two germline ends. Germline V gene sequence: CDR1 DFQATT, CDR2 SNEGSKA (reference sequence). The CDR3 reads CSAHRVTEAFF. The CDR3 nucleotides read TGCAGTGCACACAGGGTCACTGAAGCTTTCTTT.

This clone was counted between two and nine times. V and J are TRBV6-1 and TRBJ2-2; D possibly corresponds to TRBD1 (5 bases). The V gene's germline CDR1 is MNHNS and CDR2 SASEGT. The CDR3 length is 14 residues. V was cut by 7 bases and J by 0 bases, with 9 bases left in between. CDR3 protein: CASIAGTNTGELFF. The CDR3 region has the DNA TGTGCCAGCATCGCAGGGACGAACACCGGGGAGCTGTTTTTT.

A single count supports this clone. This rearrangement joins TRBV11-3 to TRBJ2-1; D may be TRBD2 (6 bases). The CDR3 length is 13 residues. V was trimmed by 5 bases and J by 3 bases, leaving 8 bases between them. Germline V gives CDR1 SGHNT, CDR2 YENEEA. CDR3 region: CASSLTSYNEQFF. CDR3 in DNA: TGTGCCAGCAGCCTGACTAGCTACAATGAGCAGTTCTTC.

There are a few counts of this clone. The same CDR3 can be traced to other DNA sequences in this sample. The V gene is TRBV7-2, the J gene TRBJ1-5; TRBD1 is a possible D gene (5 bases). Germline V CDR1 and CDR2: SGHTA, FQGNSA. The CDR3 consists of 13 residues. Trimming removed 5 bases from V and 2 bases from J, with 7 bases in between. DNA of the CDR3: TGTGCCAGCAGCGTCAGGGGCAATCAGCCCCAGCATTTT. Its translation: CASSVRGNQPQHF.

The chain's CDR3 is CASSLSGQGPYEQYF. In DNA form, the CDR3 reads TGTGCCAGCAGCTTAAGCGGACAGGGGCCCTACGAGCAGTACTTC. The V and J genes are TRBV7-3 and TRBJ2-7, with 9 bases fitting TRBD1. The germline V gene has CDR1 SGHTA and CDR2 FQGTGA. V lost 1 base, J lost 2 bases, and 3 bases stayed unmatched. The CDR3 is made up of 15 amino acids.

This clone was picked up one time. V usage is TRBV2 and J usage is TRBJ2-5, with TRBD2 matching over 13 bases. The trim removed 10 bases at V and 2 bases at J, leaving 7 bases unmatched. The CDR3 is 15 residues long. The germline V gene encodes CDR1 SNHLY and CDR2 FYNNEI. CDR3: CATRGTSGIQETQYF. CDR3 sequence (DNA): TGTGCCACACGGGGGACTAGCGGGATACAAGAGACCCAGTACTTC.

J is TRBJ1-1 and V is TRBV5-1; TRBD1 agrees at 7 bases. This CDR3 has 13 amino acids. The V segment lost 3 bases and the J segment 8 bases; nucleotides outside the gene matches: 7. The germline V gene has CDR1 SGHRS and CDR2 YFSETQ. In DNA, the CDR3 is TGCGCCAGCAGCTCGCAGGGGGTAGGCGAAGCTTTCTTT. This translates into CASSSQGVGEAFF.

The CDR3 coding sequence is TGTGCCAGCAGTGCAAGCGGGGCCTCCTACAATGAGCAGTTCTTC. Amino acid sequence: CASSASGASYNEQFF. The V gene is TRBV2, the J gene TRBJ2-1; TRBD2 matches 7 bases. CDR1 is SNHLY and CDR2 is FYNNEI in the germline V gene. CDR3 size: 15 residues. V shed 4 bases, J shed 0 bases, and the junction held 3 bases outside the gene matches. Full variable domain (remainder filled in from reference TRBV2 and TRBJ2-1): EPEVTQTPSHQVTQMGQEVILRCVPISNHLYFYWYRQILGQKVEFLVSFYNNEISEKSEIFDDQFSVERPDGSNFTLKIRSTKLEDSAMYFCASSASGASYNEQFFGPGTRLTVL.

This sequence joins TRBV6-6 and TRBJ1-1; 7 positions match TRBD1. The CDR3 has 15 amino acids. The trim removed 5 bases at V and 2 bases at J, leaving 8 bases unmatched. Germline loops: CDR1 MNHNY, CDR2 SVGAGI (reference sequence). CDR3 region: CASSQTGSINTEAFF. The DNA of the CDR3 is TGTGCCAGCAGTCAGACAGGGAGCATAAACACTGAAGCTTTCTTT.

The genes are TRBV18 and TRBJ1-3; D remains ambiguous. V dropped 2 bases and J dropped 8 bases, with 13 bases sitting between them. The CDR3 contains 14 residues. Germline V gene sequence: CDR1 KGHSH, CDR2 LQKENI. The DNA of the CDR3 is TGTGCCAGCTCACCAATCAGTGGGTCGGACACCATATATTTT. This codes for CASSPISGSDTIYF. The full variable domain, in which reference TRBV18 and TRBJ1-3 provide the parts outside the CDR3, is NAGVMQNPRHLVRRRGQEARLRCSPMKGHSHVYWYRQLPEEGLKFMVYLQKENIIDESGMPKERFSAEFPKEGPSILRIQQVVRGDSAAYFCASSPISGSDTIYFGEGSWLTVV.

This clone was detected only once. The rearrangement links TRBV2 to TRBJ2-1; perhaps TRBD1 as D (6 bases). V was clipped by 5 bases and J by 8 bases, with 19 bases between them. CDR3 length: 15 amino acids. In germline, CDR1 is SNHLY, CDR2 FYNNEI. CDR3 protein: CASSWQGSTPDEQFF. The CDR3, as DNA: TGTGCCAGCAGTTGGCAGGGGAGCACCCCTGATGAGCAGTTCTTC.

The CDR3 DNA is TGTGCCTGCGAGCCGGCAGGGAGGAGAAATCAGCCCCAGCATTTT. Amino acid sequence: CACEPAGRRNQPQHF. This chain uses TRBV28 with TRBJ1-5, with D possibly being TRBD1 (5 bases). CDR1 and CDR2 (germline): MDHEN, SYDVKM. V lost 11 bases to trimming and J lost 4 bases, with 21 bases between them. There are 15 residues in the CDR3.

This rearrangement joins TRBV19 to TRBJ2-7; 10 nucleotides agree with TRBD1. Germline assignment: CDR1 LNHDA and CDR2 SQIVND (reference sequence). This CDR3 has 15 residues. V was pared by 3 bases and J by 1 base, with 3 bases of the junction left unmatched. The CDR3 is CASSMVDRGSYEQYF. The CDR3 DNA reads TGTGCCAGTAGTATGGTGGACAGGGGGTCCTACGAGCAGTACTTC. The whole variable domain, remainder taken from reference TRBV19 and TRBJ2-7, is DGGITQSPKYLFRKEGQNVTLSCEQNLNHDAMYWYRQDPGQGLRLIYYSQIVNDFQKGDIAEGYSVSREKKESFPLTVTSAQKNPTAFYLCASSMVDRGSYEQYFGPGTRLTVT.

A remark on this clone: Different DNA sequences within this sample yield the same CDR3. The genes are TRBV11-2 and TRBJ2-1; 12 bases agree with TRBD2. V lost 5 bases and J lost 3; bases outside the gene matches: 5. The CDR3 has 16 residues. Germline V gene lookup returns CDR1 SGHAT and CDR2 FQNNGV. Here the CDR3 DNA reads TGTGCCAGCAGCCTCCGACTAGCGGGGGTCTACAATGAGCAGTTCTTC. Translating it yields CASSLRLAGVYNEQFF. The variable domain in full, completed from reference TRBV11-2 and TRBJ2-1, reads EAGVAQSPRYKIIEKRQSVAFWCNPISGHATLYWYQQILGQGPKLLIQFQNNGVVDDSQLPKDRFSAERLKGVDSTLKIQPAKLEDSAVYLCASSLRLAGVYNEQFFGPGTRLTVL.

The chain carries TRBV5-5 and TRBJ2-1; TRBD2 agrees at 7 bases. Germline-derived CDR1 and CDR2 are SGHKS and YYEKEE (reference sequence). With 4 bases clipped from V and 0 bases from J, the junction kept 7 bases outside the gene matches. This CDR3 is 16 amino acids long. CDR3 DNA: TGTGCCAGCAGCCCCCGGGGGGACGTCTCCTACAATGAGCAGTTCTTC. This translates into CASSPRGDVSYNEQFF.

This clone came up once. The J gene is TRBJ2-6, the V gene TRBV5-8; D may be TRBD1 (5 bases). CDR1 is SGHTS and CDR2 is YDEGEE in the germline V gene. V was shortened by 0 bases and J by 4 bases, with 8 bases between the two germline ends. This CDR3 has 15 amino acids. The CDR3: CASSLAGQGANVLTF. Written as DNA, the CDR3 is TGTGCCAGCAGCTTGGCAGGGCAGGGGGCCAACGTCCTGACTTTC.

V usage is TRBV19 and J usage is TRBJ1-2; TRBD1 is a possible D gene (6 bases). The CDR3 is made up of 13 amino acids. Germline CDR1 LNHDA, CDR2 SQIVND (reference sequence). Deletions cut 6 bases from V and 7 bases from J, with 15 bases between. CDR3: CASSPVDRPGYTF. DNA for the CDR3: TGTGCCAGTAGCCCGGTGGACAGACCTGGCTACACCTTC.

The chain couples TRBV7-2 to TRBJ1-5, with D tentatively TRBD1 (6 bases). The CDR3 runs 15 residues. V shed 2 bases and J shed 0 bases, with 8 bases lying between them. The germline V gene has CDR1 SGHTA and CDR2 FQGNSA. CDR3 bases: TGTGCCAGCAGCTTACAGGGGTATAGCAATCAGCCCCAGCATTTT. Residues: CASSLQGYSNQPQHF.

V usage is TRBV7-3 and J usage is TRBJ1-1, with TRBD1 matching over 7 bases. The CDR3 spans 12 residues. V was pared by 10 bases and J by 4 bases, with 6 bases of the junction left unmatched. Germline values: CDR1 SGHTA, CDR2 FQGTGA. DNA of the CDR3: TGTGCCACCCCAGGGGGAAGCACTGAAGCTTTCTTT. Translating gives CATPGGSTEAFF.

The gene calls are TRBV6-1 and TRBJ2-3, with D maybe TRBD1 (6 bases). CDR3 size: 15 residues. The germline V gene encodes CDR1 MNHNS and CDR2 SASEGT. The V gene lost 8 bases and the J gene lost 5 bases, with 20 bases spanning the gap. The CDR3 nucleotides are TGTGCCAGCGTGGGGGCAACCCGGGTGGGAGATACGCAGTATTTT. It translates to CASVGATRVGDTQYF.

V is TRBV5-4 and J is TRBJ2-2; no reliable D call. The CDR3 loop spans 14 amino acids. Germline V gene sequence: CDR1 SGHNT, CDR2 YYREEE (reference sequence). Trimming took off 0 bases at V and 3 bases at J, with 6 bases between the two ends. The CDR3 nucleotides are TGTGCCAGCAGCTTGGGGTTTGACACCGGGGAGCTGTTTTTT. It specifies CASSLGFDTGELFF. The complete variable domain, with remaining parts taken from reference TRBV5-4 and TRBJ2-2, reads ETGVTQSPTHLIKTRGQQVTLRCSSQSGHNTVSWYQQALGQGPQFIFQYYREEENGRGNFPPRFSGLQFPNYSSELNVNALELDDSALYLCASSLGFDTGELFFGEGSRLTVL.

Remarks on this clone: The sample holds other DNA sequences that translate to the same CDR3. The rearrangement uses TRBV19 and TRBJ1-5; no clear D gene. The germline V gene has CDR1 LNHDA and CDR2 SQIVND (reference sequence). The CDR3 sequence is 13 residues long. Trimming took 5 bases from V and 5 from J, leaving 10 bases between them. The CDR3, as DNA: TGTGCCAGTAGTGTCCATGGTGATCAGCCCCAGCATTTT. Its translation: CASSVHGDQPQHF.

The rearrangement uses TRBV7-2 and TRBJ2-7, with TRBD2 as a possible D gene (5 bases). The V gene's germline CDR1 is SGHTA and CDR2 FQGNSA. This CDR3 is 16 amino acids long. The V gene lost 0 bases and the J gene lost 4 bases, with 16 bases spanning the gap. The CDR3 region has the DNA TGTGCCAGCAGCTTAGCGTCCATCGTCACGGGATACGAGCAGTACTTC. Translation gives CASSLASIVTGYEQYF.

This chain connects TRBV11-2 to TRBJ2-5; no clear D. Trimming cost V 8 bases and J 5 bases, with 9 bases left between them. The CDR3 length is 11 residues. Germline assignment: CDR1 SGHAT and CDR2 FQNNGV. DNA for the CDR3: TGTGCCAGCGGGTCATGGGAGACCCAGTACTTC. Encoded protein: CASGSWETQYF. Using reference TRBV11-2 and TRBJ2-5 for the parts outside the CDR3, the full variable domain is EAGVAQSPRYKIIEKRQSVAFWCNPISGHATLYWYQQILGQGPKLLIQFQNNGVVDDSQLPKDRFSAERLKGVDSTLKIQPAKLEDSAVYLCASGSWETQYFGPGTRLLVL.

The V and J genes are TRBV7-2 and TRBJ1-2, with D possibly being TRBD1 (6 bases). Looked up from germline, CDR1 is SGHTA and CDR2 is FQGNSA. Trimming cost V 5 bases and J 8 bases, with 15 bases left between them. The CDR3 covers 13 residues. The CDR3 DNA reads TGTGCCAGCAGCCCGGACAGCTCGTCGGGCTACACCTTC. Its translation is CASSPDSSSGYTF.

The chain employs TRBV29-1 and TRBJ2-7; a possible D gene is TRBD2 (6 bases). Trimming took 7 bases from V and 0 from J, leaving 13 bases between them. The V gene's germline CDR1 is SQVTM and CDR2 ANQGSEA. The CDR3 covers 13 residues. The chain's CDR3 is CSAGDSNSYEQYF. The CDR3 DNA follows: TGCAGCGCCGGGGACTCAAACTCCTACGAGCAGTACTTC.

To note about this clone: Other DNA sequences of this sample code for an identical CDR3. This chain uses TRBV9 with TRBJ2-5; 10 bases align to TRBD1. Germline trimming cut 3 bases from V and 5 bases from J; bases unmatched to any gene: 16. The CDR3 spans 18 residues. Germline V gene sequence: CDR1 SGDLS, CDR2 YYNGEE. CDR3 loop: CASSEDWTGGAPRETQYF. CDR3 nucleotides: TGTGCCAGCAGCGAGGATTGGACAGGGGGGGCCCCGAGGGAGACCCAGTACTTC.